The text below deals with one T cell receptor beta chain. Sequencing ends 3 residues short of the CDR3 end; the germline J gene provides the rest. CDR3 length: 11 residues. Trimming pared 8 bases from V and 4 bases from J, leaving 11 bases between. Germline CDR1 is DFQATT and CDR2 is SNEGSKA (reference sequence). The sample originates from a study of T cells in women clearing cervical HPV infection. TCRdb's table, derived via immunoSEQ multiplex PCR, lists solely in-frame clones and lacks some. Here the sample table reports more than 40,000 clones. Source material: blood buffy coat. The receptor was isolated from a woman between 18 and 70 years old with a cervical HPV16 infection that either progressed to CIN3+ or cleared (not recorded which). V and J are TRBV20-1 and TRBJ2-5; D is uncertain. CDR3 DNA (partial): TGCAGTCCGAAGTCGGGAGAGACC. Translation: CSPKSGET. The full CDR3 is CSPKSGETQYF.